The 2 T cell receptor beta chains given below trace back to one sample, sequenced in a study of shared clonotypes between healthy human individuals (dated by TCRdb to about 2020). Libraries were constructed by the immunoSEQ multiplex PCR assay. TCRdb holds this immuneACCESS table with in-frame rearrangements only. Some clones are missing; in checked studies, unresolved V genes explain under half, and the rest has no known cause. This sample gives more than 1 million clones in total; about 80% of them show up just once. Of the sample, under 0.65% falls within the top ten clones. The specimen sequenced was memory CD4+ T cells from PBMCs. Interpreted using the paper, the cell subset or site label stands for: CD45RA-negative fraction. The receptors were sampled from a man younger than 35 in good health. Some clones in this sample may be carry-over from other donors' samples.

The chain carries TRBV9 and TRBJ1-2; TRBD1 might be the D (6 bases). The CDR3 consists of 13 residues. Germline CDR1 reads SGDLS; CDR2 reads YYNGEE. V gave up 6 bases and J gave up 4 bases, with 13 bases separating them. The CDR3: CASNPRGGYGYTF. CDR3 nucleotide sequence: TGTGCCAGCAACCCCAGGGGTGGCTATGGCTACACCTTC.

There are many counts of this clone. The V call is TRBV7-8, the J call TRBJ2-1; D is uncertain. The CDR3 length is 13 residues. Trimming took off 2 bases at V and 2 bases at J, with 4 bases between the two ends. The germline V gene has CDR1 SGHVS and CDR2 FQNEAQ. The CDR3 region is CASSLNAYNEQFF. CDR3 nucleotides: TGTGCCAGCAGCTTAAACGCCTACAATGAGCAGTTCTTC.